The entry that follows covers one T cell receptor beta chain sequence. The table came from immunoSEQ multiplex PCR; TCRdb's copy has only in-frame clones and leaves some out. The table shows roughly 20,000 clones, with roughly 84% occurring only once. The data originate from a study of control samples from healthy donors and cancer patients. The V gene end was trimmed by 0 bases and the J gene end by 13 bases; junction bases not matched to a gene: 5. CDR3 length: 13 amino acids. Germline CDR1 is SGHDT and CDR2 is YYEEEE. The TCR was taken from a man aged 55 to 70 with colorectal cancer. The sequenced sample was PBMCs. The V gene is TRBV5-6, the J gene TRBJ2-1, with 9 positions matching TRBD2. The CDR3 sequence: CASSLVGGGAQFF. The CDR3 DNA reads as TGTGCCAGCAGCTTGGTTGGCGGGGGGGCCCAGTTCTTC.